The clone carrying this T cell receptor (beta chain) has a count of ten or more. V lost 2 bases to trimming and J lost 1 base, with 5 bases between them. CDR1 is WNHNN, CDR2 SYGVQD, per germline (reference sequence). The CDR3 consists of 13 residues. These data are taken from a study of metastatic and nonmetastatic thyroid tumors. Not a single patient had been given any form of treatment at any point before undergoing thyroid surgery. Via MiXCR, TCRdb re-called the PCR reads. The sample holds tens of thousands of clones, around 16% seen once. The receptor was derived from a male donor with papillary thyroid cancer or a benign thyroid nodule (not recorded which). Some clones in this sample may be carry-over from other donors' samples. The chain uses TRBV10-1 and TRBJ1-1; D gene ambiguous. The sample consisted of blood. For the CDR3, the DNA is TGCGCCAGCAGTGAGCGGGGGAACACTGAAGCTTTCTTT. Translating it yields CASSERGNTEAFF.